This TCR beta chain derives from a study of CD8+CD57+ T cells in acquired aplastic anemia. The overall study: Sorting CD4+ and CD8+ cells gave DNA averaging approximately 2.9 ug.

Genomic DNA, serving as template, underwent TCR beta VDJ and CDR3 profiling. Each CDR3 protein is one row after TCRdb ran MiXCR on the reads. Here the sample spans roughly 290,000 distinct CDR3 sequences, approximately 57% being singletons. The sequenced patients had an expansion of CD8+CD57+ cells seen by flow cytometry. Per the germline V gene, CDR1 is LNHDA and CDR2 is SQIVND (reference sequence). V dropped 5 bases and J dropped 5 bases, with 10 bases sitting between them. The CDR3 contains 13 residues. The chain joins TRBV19 to TRBJ1-5; perhaps TRBD1 as D (5 bases). This TCR was sampled from a human donor with aplastic anemia. Material for sequencing was sorted CD4+, CD8+, or CD8+CD57+ T cells (not recorded which) from PBMCs. The CDR3 region is CASSYQGYQPQHF. The DNA for the CDR3 is TGTGCCAGTAGTTATCAGGGCTATCAGCCCCAGCATTTT. Based on the CDR3 plus reference TRBV19 and TRBJ1-5, the full variable domain is DGGITQSPKYLFRKEGQNVTLSCEQNLNHDAMYWYRQDPGQGLRLIYYSQIVNDFQKGDIAEGYSVSREKKESFPLTVTSAQKNPTAFYLCASSYQGYQPQHFGDGTRLSIL.